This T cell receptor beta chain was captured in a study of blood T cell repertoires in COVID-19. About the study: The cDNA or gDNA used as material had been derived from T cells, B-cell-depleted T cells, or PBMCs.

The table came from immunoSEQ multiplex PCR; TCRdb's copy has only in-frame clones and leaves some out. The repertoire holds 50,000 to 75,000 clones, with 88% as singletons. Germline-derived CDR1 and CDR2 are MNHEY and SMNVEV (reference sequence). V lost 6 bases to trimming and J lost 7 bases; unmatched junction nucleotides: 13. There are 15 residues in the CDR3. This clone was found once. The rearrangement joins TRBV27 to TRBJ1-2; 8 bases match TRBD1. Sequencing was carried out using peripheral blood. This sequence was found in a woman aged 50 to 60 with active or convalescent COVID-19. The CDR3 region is CASRIDRGSTGGYTF. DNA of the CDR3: TGTGCCAGCAGAATAGACAGGGGCTCAACTGGTGGCTACACCTTC.